The entry below describes one T cell receptor beta chain. Which antigen it targets is not known. The sample holds no much larger clone one base away, and base qualities are not on file. Library method: the immunoSEQ multiplex PCR assay. A mixture of 60 forward primers for TCR Vbeta segments and 13 reverse primers for TCR Jbeta segments was used in the multiplex PCR. Amplification of the CDR3 region of rearranged TCR beta genes was performed with a multiplex PCR assay on genomic DNA. On the Illumina HiSeq System, the amplified TCR beta libraries were sequenced as 87-base-pair reads. Per the original workflow: Across the 700 or so repertoires, a later analysis counted 60 million to 90 million unique TCR beta chains, 9 million to 14 million of which were shared by at least two donors. Raw reads were error-corrected and collapsed into unique sequences with a nearest-neighbor algorithm that merged closely related sequences to remove PCR and sequencing errors. Alignment of CDR3 sequences to IMGT reference sequences was used to assign V, D and J gene segments. Each retained sequence needed at least a six-nucleotide match to both a V gene segment and a J gene segment. Rearrangements were called productive when the CDR3 lacked stop codons and stayed in frame with V and J; all others were non-productive. CDR3 was defined according to IMGT convention as the region running from the second conserved V-encoded cysteine to the conserved J-encoded phenylalanine. Sequences without an unambiguous match to a single V gene segment were excluded from the earlier analysis of a few hundred of the donors. An earlier analysis of fewer than 750 of the donors classified V segments as functional when productive rearrangements were above 56.7% and as segregating when the standard deviation between donors was above 5%. A statistical classification framework was built for diagnosing cytomegalovirus status from the catalog of TCR beta chain sequences. In a later analysis, V and J genes were assigned by comparing TCR nucleotide sequences against IMGT/GENE-DB human TR gene sequences. Using the TCRdist pipeline, a later analysis assigned CDR3 sequences along with most-parsimonious VDJ recombination scenarios. In a later analysis, every TCR beta chain was defined by the combination of its CDR3 amino acid sequence and its V-gene family, and reads without a unique V-gene family were dropped. As a way to deal with suspected cross-contamination and a sequencing artifact, a later analysis dropped roughly 620 nucleotide sequences that were highly shared and had low generation probability. In a later analysis, a clonal expansion index for each public chain was calculated from normalized within-repertoire ranks of inferred template counts. In a later analysis, generation probabilities were computed with a VDJ recombination model fitted to out-of-frame rearrangements, and the resulting probabilities were checked against IGoR. Hypergeometric tests were used in a later analysis to score TCR-TCR, TCR-HLA and TCR-CMV co-occurrence, with a repertoire-size bias correction applied to the TCR pairs. To estimate false discovery rates, a later analysis permuted the HLA or CMV assignments 20 times. In a later analysis, co-occurring TCRs were grouped with DBSCAN, and TCRdist sequence similarity was added when clustering was performed within HLA-allele-positive subsets. For co-occurrence clustering, repertoires with fewer than 30,000 or more than 120,000 public chains were excluded, along with five repertoires with anomalous nucleotide sharing. As stored in TCRdb, this immuneACCESS dataset retains in-frame rearrangements with V and J assigned. A fraction of the clones does not appear; measured against another copy, unresolved V genes explain less than half of the discrepancy, and the remainder lacks a known reason. V and J calls and clone size come straight from that table; D and trimming were deduced from the DNA. Recorded for this sample are roughly 200,000 clones; over 70% of them occurred a single time. The leading ten clones occupy approximately 3.7% of the sample.

These data come from a study of cytomegalovirus exposure and HLA in healthy donors (dated by TCRdb to between 2016 and 2019). In the study overall: In an earlier analysis of roughly 500 of the donors, 276 Gb of sequence data and 100 million or so unique TCR beta sequences from 180 million or so T cells were reported. An early release covering some 640 HLA-typed donors comprised approximately 290 gigabases of sequencing data and about 90 million unique TCR sequences. Among the roughly 370 genotyped donors, about 85% belonged to the genetic ancestry cluster associated with self-reported Caucasian donors. The number of donors typed differed by locus, with 629-630 for A, B, C, DRB1 and DQB1, 522 for DQA1, some 570 for DPA1, and roughly 450 for DPB1. Donor age, sex, ethnicity and CMV serostatus were compiled together with the repertoire data. Because of strong linkage in the cohort, five DR-DQ haplotypes were treated as single units for association and clustering. To decide whether each TCR beta V gene segment behaved as functional or pseudogenic, an earlier analysis of over 500 of the donors relied on high-throughput TCR beta sequencing. The study aimed to test whether signatures of past pathogen exposure could be identified by cataloging public T cell receptors. To predict cytomegalovirus infection status, the study combined high-throughput TCR immunosequencing, statistical association of individual TCRs with disease status, and machine learning. Along with the roughly 670-subject first cohort, a separate validation cohort of roughly 110 different subjects was used. All discovery cohort repertoires had been generated on a single sequencing platform. Using immunosequencing, the study profiled T cell repertoires from some 670 subjects and related those repertoires to cytomegalovirus serostatus. To study patterns of TCR occurrence, a later analysis re-analyzed previously published TCR beta repertoires from 600 to 750 donors and added high-resolution HLA genotyping. A later genetic analysis took genome-wide SNP genotypes for about 55% of the roughly 670 donors and used that subset as a discovery cohort. Both class I and class II loci were covered by HLA typing, at four-digit resolution. Among around 400 genotyped donors of the cohort, an average of approximately 240,000 unique TCR beta nucleotide sequences was sequenced per donor, of which roughly 17% were non-productive. Rather than using new phenotypic data, the later analysis identified candidate immune exposures from TCR beta sequences and from how often those sequences occurred across donors.

In total, roughly 710 healthy bone marrow donors made up the cohort. At the time of sampling, all cohort members were nominally healthy, though unrecorded immune exposures were likely present. The donor tested CMV seropositive and was one of the 289 seropositive cohort members. A peripheral blood sample was collected from each donor, and TCR beta sequencing was performed on peripheral blood mononuclear cells. The Qiagen DNeasy Blood Extraction Kit was used to extract genomic DNA from the blood cell samples. V is pruned by 2 bases and J by 7 bases, leaving 9 bases of the junction without a gene match. From the cysteine up to the phenylalanine, the CDR3 has a length of 17 residues. The read is trimmed to its CDR3 DNA, 51 bases read in frame from base 1. The germline V gene provides CDR1 SGHRS and CDR2 YFSETQ. Findings and caveats that apply to the study as a whole: A cluster of highly shared sequence variants was judged likely to be a technical artifact of the sequencing pipeline. According to a later analysis, parvovirus B19, influenza, CMV and Epstein-Barr virus appeared linked to several top co-occurrence clusters. Three of the identified cytomegalovirus-associated TCR beta chains were confirmed in vitro to be specific for cytomegalovirus antigens. According to a later analysis, most CMV-associated TCR beta chains appeared to be HLA-restricted, and the HLA associations seemed to be driven largely by CMV exposure. In a later analysis, TCR association rates were found to vary across HLA loci, with the most associated TCRs seen for DRB1 alleles and the fewest for HLA-C alleles. The classifier was reported to diagnose cytomegalovirus status with high specificity and sensitivity in both the original cohort and the validation cohort. Roughly uniform sequencing depth across donors was assumed in presence/absence analyses, although this assumption may not hold. At a false discovery rate of 0.05, a later analysis linked under 20,000 TCR beta sequences to specific HLA alleles. In a later analysis, HLA-associated TCR beta chains showed more clonal expansion and lower generation probabilities than non-associated chains that were equally common. The cohort was sequenced for TCR beta chains only, and without alpha or paired-chain data the features that could be detected were limited. In a later genetic analysis, a missense DCLRE1C variant was associated with V-gene and J-gene trimming of TCR beta chains, and the association was replicated in an independent cohort. Correlated functional status among segregating V segments might be attributable to linkage disequilibrium, but an unknown experimental factor could not be ruled out. In an earlier analysis of 587 of the donors, most TCR beta V segments appeared in productive rearrangements about 87% or about 30% of the time, broadly matching IMGT annotations. Because the 87-base-pair reads could not distinguish some IMGT-functional V segments, including TRBV6-2 and TRBV6-3, those segments were excluded. Most TCR sequences were seen in very few donors, while some public TCRs were found in many individuals. The earlier analysis of about 600 of the donors excluded about 16 rarely observed V segments, including chromosome 9 orphons, because counts were too low. It was suggested by the authors that the approach could potentially be generalized to other disease states and immunological phenotypes. For the cohort, immune exposure information was limited to CMV serostatus. A further reported finding was that TCR beta sequences accurately predicted the HLA-A and HLA-B alleles for most subjects in the first cohort. In the study, 150 to 200 TCR beta chains were listed as associated with cytomegalovirus. In a later genetic analysis, fewer N-insertions in productive TCRs were reported among donors in an Asian-associated ancestry cluster than the approximately 710-donor mean. Assigning TCR associations to individual alleles was difficult when HLA alleles, especially DR and DQ, strongly co-occurred. Because some donors lacked HLA typing at each locus, the association tests relied only on the typed subset.

The chain couples TRBV5-1 to TRBJ2-5, and 15 bases in between align with TRBD2. This clonotype originated in a woman in her fifties or sixties in good health and CMV-seropositive. The sequenced sample was PBMCs. The nucleotides are TGCGCCAGCAGCTTCGCCCCTATGGGACTAGCGGGGGGGACCCAGTACTTC. Its protein is CASSFAPMGLAGGTQYF. The reference TRBV5-1 and TRBJ2-5 proteins fill in what lies around the CDR3, so the full variable domain reads KAGVTQTPRYLIKTRGQQVTLSCSPISGHRSVSWYQQTPGQGLQFLFEYFSETQRNKGNFPGRFSGRQFSNSRSEMNVSTLELGDSALYLCASSFAPMGLAGGTQYFGPGTRLLVL.